This T cell receptor beta chain appears in the sequencing data of a study of OX40 agonist ivuxolimab in advanced cancers. Study background: Recorded diagnoses for dose-escalation patients were hepatocellular carcinoma, melanoma, renal cell or head and neck cancer. Broader study findings: Mean expanded clone counts were higher in CD8+ than CD4+ T cells. CD4+ and CD8+ blood T cells expanded clonally by week 6 at 0.1 to 3.0 mg/kg.

Concerning this clone itself: The antigen is not known.

The CDR3 is 14 amino acids. Looked up from germline, CDR1 is KGHSH and CDR2 is LQKENI. J lost 5 bases, V lost 5 bases, and 7 bases had no gene match. Here immunoSEQ multiplex PCR was the method, and the copy in TCRdb shows in-frame clones only, minus some. The sample lists 75,000 to 100,000 clones; around 90% were seen once. Autoimmune disease history or systemic immunosuppression disqualified patients. The sequence was collected from an adult with an advanced solid tumor such as melanoma, head and neck, liver or kidney cancer. The chain combines TRBV18 with TRBJ1-1; 8 bases fit TRBD1. Sequencing used CD4+ or CD8+ T cells sorted from blood, obtained in a trial of the OX40 agonist ivuxolimab. The CDR3 DNA sequence: TGTGCCAGCTCAATGCAGGGGGCCGGGACTGAAGCTTTCTTT. It encodes CASSMQGAGTEAFF.